This TCR beta chain comes out of a study of blood T cell repertoires in COVID-19. For the study at large: Sites in the United States, Italy and Spain provided acute and convalescent COVID-19 samples. T cells, B-cell-depleted T cells, or PBMCs provided the cDNA or gDNA that served as material.

Per the original methods: Amplifying reference gene primers gave estimates of nucleated cell counts. The assay was immunoSEQ multiplex PCR, and TCRdb's table has in-frame clones only and misses some. Clone size and V and J calls were adopted from that table, with D and trimming inferred from the DNA. The sample lists about 22,000 clones; approximately 91% were seen once. The CDR3 has 14 residues. V lost 2 bases and J lost 2, with 10 bases in between. Germline CDR1 is MNHEY and CDR2 is SVGAGI. The sample was peripheral blood. The clonotype originates from a woman between 65 and 79 years old with active COVID-19. The chain is built from TRBV6-5 and TRBJ2-7, with no clear D. CDR3 region: CASSYGSSAYEQYF. As DNA, the CDR3 is TGTGCCAGCAGTTACGGCAGTTCCGCCTACGAGCAGTACTTC.